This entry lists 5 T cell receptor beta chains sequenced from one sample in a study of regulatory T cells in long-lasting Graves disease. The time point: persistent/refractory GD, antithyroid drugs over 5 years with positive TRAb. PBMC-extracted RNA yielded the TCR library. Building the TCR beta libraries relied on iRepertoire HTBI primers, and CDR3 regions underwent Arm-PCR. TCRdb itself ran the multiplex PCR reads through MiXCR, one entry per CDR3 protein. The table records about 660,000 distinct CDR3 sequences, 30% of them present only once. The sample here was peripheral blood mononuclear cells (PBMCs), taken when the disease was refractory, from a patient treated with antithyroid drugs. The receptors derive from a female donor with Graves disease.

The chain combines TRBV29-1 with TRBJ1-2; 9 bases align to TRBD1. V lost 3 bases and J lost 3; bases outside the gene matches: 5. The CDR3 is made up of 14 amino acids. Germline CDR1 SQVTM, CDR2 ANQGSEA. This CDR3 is CSVDRTGEDYGYTF. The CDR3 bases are TGCAGCGTTGACCGGACAGGGGAAGACTATGGCTACACCTTC. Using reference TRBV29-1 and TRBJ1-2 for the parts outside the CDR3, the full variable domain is SAVISQKPSRDICQRGTSLTIQCQVDSQVTMMFWYRQQPGQSLTLIATANQGSEATYESGFVIDKFPISRPNLTFSTLTVSNMSPEDSSIYLCSVDRTGEDYGYTFGSGTRLTVV.

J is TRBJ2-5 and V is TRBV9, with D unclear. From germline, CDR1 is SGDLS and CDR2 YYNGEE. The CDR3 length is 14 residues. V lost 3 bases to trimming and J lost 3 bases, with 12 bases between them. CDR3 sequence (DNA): TGTGCCAGCAGCGCAGCCAGGAGAGAAGAGACCCAGTACTTC. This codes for CASSAARREETQYF.

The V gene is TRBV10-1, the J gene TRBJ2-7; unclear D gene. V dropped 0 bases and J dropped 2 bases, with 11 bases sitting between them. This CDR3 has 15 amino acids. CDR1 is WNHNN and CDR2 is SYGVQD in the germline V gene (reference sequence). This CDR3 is CASSESRTKTYEQYF. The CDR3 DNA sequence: TGCGCCAGCAGTGAGTCCCGGACCAAAACCTACGAGCAGTACTTC.

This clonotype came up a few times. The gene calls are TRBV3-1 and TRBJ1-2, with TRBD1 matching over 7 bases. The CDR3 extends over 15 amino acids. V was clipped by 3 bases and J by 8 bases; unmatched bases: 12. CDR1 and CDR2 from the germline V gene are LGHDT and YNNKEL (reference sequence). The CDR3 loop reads CASSHGGTVPSGYTF. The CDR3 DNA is TGTGCCAGCAGCCACGGAGGGACAGTCCCGTCCGGCTACACCTTC.

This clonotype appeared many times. CDR3 residues: CASSRTSGNLYEQYF. The CDR3, as DNA: TGTGCCAGCAGTAGGACTAGCGGGAACCTCTACGAGCAGTACTTC. The chain employs TRBV6-1 and TRBJ2-7; 12 bases agree with TRBD2. Trimming cost V 5 bases and J 3 bases; bases outside gene matches: 5. Germline CDR1 is MNHNS and CDR2 is SASEGT. This CDR3 region has 15 residues.